What follows are 15 T cell receptor beta chains derived from one specimen sequenced in a study of T-cell memory formation after mild COVID-19 (dated by TCRdb to 2020 to 2023). The library was built by means of 5' RACE. Instrument on record: Illumina NovaSeq 6000. TCRdb cleaned the public reads at Q25 with fastp, built clones with MiXCR and kept in-frame beta chains. A single entry per CDR3 protein holds the most common genes and DNA from its merged rows. For this sample the table gives more than 350,000 distinct CDR3 sequences, of which around a sixth were detected only once. Clones ranked in the top ten supply around a fifth of the sample. The sequencing sample was made of PBMCs or a T cell subset sorted from them (not recorded which). The source is a man younger than 35 who had mild COVID-19 (a few samples of this study predate the infection). The sample titles of this study are shuffled in the database, so cell type and time point are left out; the donor was told from shared clones.

The CDR3: CASSLARRAETQYF. The CDR3 DNA reads TGTGCCAGCAGCTTAGCTAGGAGAGCCGAGACCCAGTACTTC. The chain is built from TRBV7-2 and TRBJ2-5; D is undetermined. There are 14 residues in the CDR3. The V gene lost 0 bases and the J gene lost 5 bases, with 10 bases spanning the gap. In germline, CDR1 is SGHTA, CDR2 FQGNSA.

This clonotype was observed a handful of times. CDR3: CASSLQRRGDGGYTF. Here the CDR3 DNA reads TGTGCCAGCAGTTTACAGCGGAGGGGGGACGGTGGCTACACCTTC. The chain combines TRBV27 with TRBJ1-2, with a possible D match to TRBD1 (6 bases). The ends were cut back, 2 bases at V and 7 bases at J, with 17 bases in the middle. CDR1 is MNHEY, CDR2 SMNVEV, per germline (reference sequence). The length of the CDR3 is 15 residues.

J is TRBJ2-3 and V is TRBV7-9; 8 bases fit TRBD1. Germline CDR1 reads SEHNR; CDR2 reads FQNEAQ (reference sequence). The V and J ends lost 5 bases and 5 bases, in that order; junction bases with no gene match: 0. The CDR3 has 12 residues. The DNA for the CDR3 is TGTGCCAGCAGCACAGGGGGAGATACGCAGTATTTT. Translating gives CASSTGGDTQYF.

The chain joins TRBV12-3 or TRBV12-4 to TRBJ2-3; a weak D match, TRBD1 (6 bases). CDR3 size: 13 residues. V was clipped by 7 bases and J by 5 bases, with 13 bases between them. The CDR3 is CASTTQGGDTQYF. The CDR3 DNA follows: TGTGCCAGCACCACACAGGGTGGAGATACGCAGTATTTT.

This clonotype was counted a few times. The V and J genes are TRBV7-9 and TRBJ2-6; 8 bases fit TRBD1. Trimming cost V 5 bases and J 3 bases; bases outside gene matches: 15. The germline CDR1 and CDR2 sequences are SEHNR and FQNEAQ (reference sequence). There are 19 residues in the CDR3. CDR3 DNA: TGTGCCAGCAGCCGACCCACCGGGACAGGATTGCTTGGGGCCAACGTCCTGACTTTC. It is translated as CASSRPTGTGLLGANVLTF.

The V call is TRBV20-1, the J call TRBJ1-3; the D is unclear. This CDR3 is built from 14 residues. The germline gives CDR1 DFQATT, CDR2 SNEGSKA (reference sequence). V was clipped by 0 bases and J by 0 bases, with 6 bases between them. CDR3 nucleotides: TGCAGTGCTAGAGATCCGAGCTCTGGAAACACCATATATTTT. This sequence encodes CSARDPSSGNTIYF.

This clonotype showed up many times. This chain connects TRBV12-3 or TRBV12-4 to TRBJ2-5; D not resolved. V was pared by 6 bases and J by 2 bases, with 4 bases between. CDR3 length equals 11 residues. Here the CDR3 reads CASRQQETQYF. CDR3 coding DNA: TGTGCCAGCAGGCAACAAGAGACCCAGTACTTC.

In this sample, this clonotype turned up many times. V is TRBV6-2 or TRBV6-3 and J is TRBJ2-7; no clear D. From germline, CDR1 is MNHEY and CDR2 SVGEGT. The CDR3 is made up of 13 amino acids. Trimming left V 4 bases short and J 1 base short, with 8 bases between. The CDR3: CASSSPWSYEQYF. In nucleotides, the CDR3 is TGTGCCAGCAGTTCCCCTTGGTCCTACGAGCAGTACTTC.

The chain has TRBV5-1 and TRBJ1-2, with 7 bases lining up with TRBD1. Germline V gene data show CDR1 as SGHRS and CDR2 as YFSETQ. V shed 0 bases, J shed 8 bases, and the junction held 16 bases outside the gene matches. CDR3 length: 17 residues. DNA of the CDR3: TGCGCCAGCAGCTTGGCCTACCTAACACAGGGGAGAGGGGGCTACACCTTC. Translated, it gives CASSLAYLTQGRGGYTF. The full variable domain, completed using reference TRBV5-1 and TRBJ1-2, is KAGVTQTPRYLIKTRGQQVTLSCSPISGHRSVSWYQQTPGQGLQFLFEYFSETQRNKGNFPGRFSGRQFSNSRSEMNVSTLELGDSALYLCASSLAYLTQGRGGYTFGSGTRLTVV.

This clonotype was observed a few times. CDR3 protein: CATSDFRGSGETQYF. The CDR3 DNA is TGTGCCACCAGTGATTTCAGGGGCAGCGGGGAGACCCAGTACTTC. The J gene is TRBJ2-5, the V gene TRBV24-1; tentatively, D is TRBD1 or TRBD2 (6 bases each). Germline lookup yields CDR1 KGHDR and CDR2 SFDVKD. V gave up 1 base and J gave up 5 bases, with 13 bases separating them. The CDR3 is made up of 15 amino acids.

The CDR3 region has the DNA TGCGCCAGCAGCCAAGAGGGGCGCGTGAACACTGAAGCTTTCTTT. Protein product: CASSQEGRVNTEAFF. The J gene is TRBJ1-1, the V gene TRBV4-3, with D maybe TRBD1 (5 bases). Germline lookup yields CDR1 LGHNA and CDR2 YSLEER. With 0 bases removed from V and 0 bases from J, the gap between germline ends came to 8 bases. The CDR3 is 15 amino acids.

The sample holds many counts of this clonotype. The V call is TRBV5-1, the J call TRBJ2-3; perhaps TRBD2 as D (6 bases). The V end lost 2 bases, the J end lost 4 bases, and 11 bases lay between the germline ends. The V gene's germline CDR1 is SGHRS and CDR2 YFSETQ. The CDR3 totals 14 residues. CDR3 amino acids: CASSFGSVADTQYF. The CDR3 region has the DNA TGCGCCAGCAGCTTCGGGAGTGTTGCAGATACGCAGTATTTT.

This chain connects TRBV7-6 to TRBJ1-2; D is unclear. The V end lost 0 bases, the J end lost 4 bases, and 18 bases lay between the germline ends. Germline CDR1 SGHVS, CDR2 FNYEAQ. The CDR3 is 17 residues long. CDR3 DNA sequence: TGTGCCAGCAGCTTAGCCCCCGCGACGGGCGAGGGCTATGGCTACACCTTC. Protein: CASSLAPATGEGYGYTF.

The chain couples TRBV29-1 to TRBJ2-2; D ambiguous. The germline gives CDR1 SQVTM, CDR2 ANQGSEA. V lost 4 bases, J lost 1 base, and 4 bases lay in between. This CDR3 contains 12 residues. CDR3 loop: CSVAVNTGELFF. In DNA, the CDR3 is TGCAGCGTTGCTGTGAACACCGGGGAGCTGTTTTTT.

This clonotype was recorded a few times. The chain recombines TRBV12-3 or TRBV12-4 with TRBJ1-5; 7 bases fit TRBD1. This CDR3 spans 15 amino acids. V dropped 5 bases and J dropped 4; count of bases not matched to a gene: 8. The CDR3 DNA follows: TGTGCCAGCAGTAAGACGACAGGGTTAAATCAGCCCCAGCATTTT. Translation gives CASSKTTGLNQPQHF.